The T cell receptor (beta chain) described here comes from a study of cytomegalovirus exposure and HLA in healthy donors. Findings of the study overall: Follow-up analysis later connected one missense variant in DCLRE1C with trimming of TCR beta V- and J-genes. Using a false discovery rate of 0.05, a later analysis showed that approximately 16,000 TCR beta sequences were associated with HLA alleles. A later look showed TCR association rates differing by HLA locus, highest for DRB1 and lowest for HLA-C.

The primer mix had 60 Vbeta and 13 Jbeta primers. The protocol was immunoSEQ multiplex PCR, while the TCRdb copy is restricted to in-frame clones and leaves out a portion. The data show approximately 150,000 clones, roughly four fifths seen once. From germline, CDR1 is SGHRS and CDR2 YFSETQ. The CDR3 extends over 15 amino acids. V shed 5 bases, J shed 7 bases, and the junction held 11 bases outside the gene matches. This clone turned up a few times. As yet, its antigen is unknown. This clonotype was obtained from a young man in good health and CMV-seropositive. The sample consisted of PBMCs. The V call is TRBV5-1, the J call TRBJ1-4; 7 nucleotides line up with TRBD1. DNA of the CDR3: TGCGCCAGCAGGCCTACAGGGGAGAGAGGTGAAAAACTGTTTTTT. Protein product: CASRPTGERGEKLFF.